The T cell receptor beta chain described here comes from a study of identical twins. Study observations and caveats: Insertion counts were lower in abundant cord blood beta clonotypes, a trend that memory repertoires did not show. Out-of-frame alpha sequences that twins shared showed excess low generation probability. For monozygotic twins, models underestimated out-of-frame TCR alpha sharing.

This clonotype was detected many times. Antigen: not known. TCRdb analysed the 5' RACE reads with MiXCR anew, one entry per CDR3 protein. In the table there are hundreds of thousands of distinct CDR3 sequences, about 8.9% of which are singletons. With V trimmed by 5 bases and J by 5 bases, 2 bases remained unmatched. Germline V gene lookup returns CDR1 SGHAT and CDR2 FQNNGV. This CDR3 contains 14 residues. These same records also appear under a second study, on yellow fever vaccine responses in identical twins. From that second work: Reportedly, twins showed a vaccine T cell response that looked partly convergent and partly personalized.

This chain links TRBV11-2 with TRBJ1-6, with 8 positions matching TRBD1. The sequenced material came from memory (CD45RO+) T cells sorted from blood. The receptor was isolated from a woman aged 18-35 years in good health. CDR3: CASSVQGDNSPLHF. CDR3 nucleotides: TGTGCCAGCAGCGTACAGGGGGATAATTCACCCCTCCACTTT.